This record looks at one T cell receptor (beta chain) sequence and its context. V was clipped by 3 bases and J by 1 base, with 13 bases between them. The V gene's germline CDR1 is SGDLS and CDR2 YYNGEE. The CDR3 is 15 amino acids. These data are taken from a study of regulatory dendritic cells for organ transplantation. Sequencing was performed with immunoSEQ multiplex PCR; in TCRdb, only in-frame clones are kept and a portion is missing. The repertoire holds almost 30,000 clones, with 75% to 80% as singletons. This sequence was found in a human donor in good health. Sequenced: memory CD4+ T cells from blood. The subset denotes: CD45RO+ memory T cells. The chain employs TRBV9 and TRBJ1-2; D call uncertain. The chain's CDR3 is CASSATAVVNYGYTF. CDR3 sequence (DNA): TGTGCCAGCAGCGCCACAGCCGTTGTTAACTATGGCTACACCTTC.